This TCR beta chain was identified in a study of T-cell memory formation after mild COVID-19. Study-level background: TCR clusters were mostly confined to one donor each.

This clonotype has just a few counts. Its antigen is unknown. General study points: Pre-infection memory carried some responding clones, suggesting that cross-reactive memory joined.

CDR3 length equals 13 residues. V dropped 0 bases and J dropped 8 bases, with 10 bases sitting between them. Germline CDR1 LGHNA, CDR2 YSLEER. The authors produced TCR alpha and TCR beta cDNA libraries with sample barcodes and UMIs by 5'RACE using constant-segment primers. TCRdb re-called the 5' RACE reads through MiXCR, storing one row per CDR3 protein. This sample has roughly 310,000 distinct CDR3 sequences, with more than 15% found just once. The receptor comes from a man between 18 and 29 years old who had mild COVID-19 (a few samples of this study predate the infection). Cell type and time point are not known. The V gene is TRBV4-3, the J gene TRBJ1-2, with D unclear. What was sequenced was PBMCs or a T cell subset sorted from them (not recorded which). This CDR3 is CASSQEGIRGYTF. CDR3 sequence (DNA): TGCGCCAGCAGCCAAGAAGGGATCAGGGGCTACACCTTC.